This TCR beta chain emerged from a study of low-dose radiotherapy and immunotherapy resistance in tumors. Primers targeting TRAV and TRBV primed first-strand cDNA, covering alpha and beta chains. Using a constant-region primer together with a V-primer adapter, TCRs were subjected to around 22 PCR cycles of amplification. TCRdb redid the calling of the reads with MiXCR, one entry per CDR3 protein. The sample shows 65,000 to 95,000 distinct CDR3 sequences, around 18% of them seen only once. Time point described: before trial treatment. This clonotype was seen ten or more times. This TCR was sampled from a male donor with prostate cancer. The input for sequencing was PBMCs, taken before treatment.

DNA of the CDR3: TGTGCCAGCAGGCGTGCAGGCGGCCGGGCACTGGGTGAGCAGTACTTC. It codes for CASRRAGGRALGEQYF. V is TRBV28 and J is TRBJ2-7; D is uncertain. Deletions cut 6 bases from V and 7 bases from J, with 25 bases between. In germline, CDR1 is MDHEN, CDR2 SYDVKM. The CDR3 has 16 amino acids. Based on the CDR3 plus reference TRBV28 and TRBJ2-7, the full variable domain is DVKVTQSSRYLVKRTGEKVFLECVQDMDHENMFWYRQDPGLGLRLIYFSYDVKMKEKGDIPEGYSVSREKKERFSLILESASTNQTSMYLCASRRAGGRALGEQYFGPGTRLTVT.